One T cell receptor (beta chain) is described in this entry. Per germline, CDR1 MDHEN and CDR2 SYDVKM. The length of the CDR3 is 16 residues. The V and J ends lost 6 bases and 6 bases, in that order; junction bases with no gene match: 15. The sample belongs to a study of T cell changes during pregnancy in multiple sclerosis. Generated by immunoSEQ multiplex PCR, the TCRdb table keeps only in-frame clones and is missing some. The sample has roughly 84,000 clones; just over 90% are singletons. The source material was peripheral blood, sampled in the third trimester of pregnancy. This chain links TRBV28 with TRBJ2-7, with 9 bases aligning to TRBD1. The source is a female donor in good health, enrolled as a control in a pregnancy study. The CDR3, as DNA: TGTGCCAGCAGCCTCCCGCTCGGGACAGGGTTCGGCGAGCAGTACTTC. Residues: CASSLPLGTGFGEQYF.